These 12 T cell receptor beta chains were sequenced from one sample in a study of T cells in Graves' hyperthyroidism and ophthalmopathy. TCR beta CDR3 regions were amplified from RNA transcripts. The study used the HTBI primer set for a first-round RT-PCR of the TCR CDR3. TCRdb recomputed calls from the multiplex PCR reads with MiXCR, one row per CDR3 protein. The table records around 600,000 distinct CDR3 sequences, more than 15% of them present only once. Sequencing was carried out using blood. The receptors stem from a young woman with Graves' hyperthyroidism.

The chain has TRBV7-9 and TRBJ2-7; unclear D gene. V lost 6 bases and J lost 6, with 12 bases in between. The CDR3 length is 12 residues. Germline CDR1 is SEHNR and CDR2 is FQNEAQ (reference sequence). CDR3 sequence reads: CASSPAGAEQYF. The CDR3 coding sequence is TGTGCCAGCAGTCCGGCCGGAGCCGAGCAGTACTTC.

This chain links TRBV6-1 with TRBJ2-5; D may be TRBD1 or TRBD2 (5 bases each). V lost 6 bases, J lost 4 bases, and 12 bases lay in between. The CDR3 is made up of 13 amino acids. Germline values: CDR1 MNHNS, CDR2 SASEGT. The CDR3, as DNA: TGTGCCAGCAGCCGAGGGGAATCAGAGACCCAGTACTTC. This codes for CASSRGESETQYF.

A few counts support this clonotype. This chain joins TRBV5-1 and TRBJ2-1; D is possibly TRBD1 (5 bases). The germline CDR1 and CDR2 sequences are SGHRS and YFSETQ. Trimming took off 3 bases at V and 2 bases at J, with 12 bases between the two ends. This CDR3 has 15 amino acids. CDR3 in amino acids: CASSSQGIAYNEQFF. The DNA of the CDR3 is TGCGCCAGCAGCTCTCAGGGAATAGCCTACAATGAGCAGTTCTTC. The variable domain in full, completed from reference TRBV5-1 and TRBJ2-1, reads KAGVTQTPRYLIKTRGQQVTLSCSPISGHRSVSWYQQTPGQGLQFLFEYFSETQRNKGNFPGRFSGRQFSNSRSEMNVSTLELGDSALYLCASSSQGIAYNEQFFGPGTRLTVL.

This sequence joins TRBV25-1 and TRBJ1-1; a possible D gene is TRBD1 (5 bases). Germline V CDR1 and CDR2: MGHDK, SYGVNS. The CDR3 covers 13 residues. V was pared by 6 bases and J by 6 bases, with 14 bases between. CDR3 nucleotide sequence: TGTGCCAGCAGGGGTAAAAGGGACCCTGAAGCTTTCTTT. It encodes CASRGKRDPEAFF.

The V gene is TRBV6-1, the J gene TRBJ1-1, with D unclear. Trimming pared 4 bases from V and 0 bases from J, leaving 15 bases between. This CDR3 is 16 amino acids long. Germline loops: CDR1 MNHNS, CDR2 SASEGT. The CDR3 coding sequence is TGTGCCAGCAGTGCAATGGGTAACCGTATGAACACTGAAGCTTTCTTT. Its protein product is CASSAMGNRMNTEAFF.

The chain combines TRBV6-5 with TRBJ1-2; D not certain. The V end was cut by 0 bases, the J end by 1 base, with 6 bases between. The V gene's germline CDR1 is MNHEY and CDR2 SVGAGI. The CDR3 consists of 14 residues. CDR3 DNA: TGTGCCAGCAGTTACTCTCCTTATAACTATGGCTACACCTTC. It specifies CASSYSPYNYGYTF.

Ten or more counts support this clonotype. V is TRBV7-2 and J is TRBJ1-5; 8 positions match TRBD1. This CDR3 region has 15 residues. Germline V gives CDR1 SGHTA, CDR2 FQGNSA. With 4 bases clipped from V and 3 bases from J, the junction kept 5 bases outside the gene matches. CDR3 in DNA: TGTGCCAGCAGCTCGGGACAGGCAATCAATCAGCCCCAGCATTTT. Its translation: CASSSGQAINQPQHF.

This clonotype appeared a few times. The rearrangement uses TRBV6-2 or TRBV6-3 and TRBJ2-1; D is ambiguous. V was cut by 7 bases and J by 7 bases, with 14 bases left in between. There are 13 residues in the CDR3. The germline gives CDR1 MNHEY, CDR2 SVGEGT. The chain's CDR3 is CASKSRGWNEQFF. The CDR3 DNA sequence: TGTGCCAGCAAGTCGCGCGGTTGGAATGAGCAGTTCTTC.

The sample holds many counts of this clonotype. This rearrangement joins TRBV7-2 to TRBJ2-3, with 8 nucleotides matching TRBD2. The CDR3 is 18 residues long. Germline CDR1 is SGHTA and CDR2 is FQGNSA. V lost 5 bases and J lost 0; bases outside the gene matches: 13. This chain's CDR3 is CASSQTSVTPTSTDTQYF. The CDR3 nucleotides read TGTGCCAGCAGCCAGACTAGCGTCACACCAACTAGCACAGATACGCAGTATTTT.

This clonotype was counted between two and nine times. The chain has TRBV10-3 and TRBJ2-7; TRBD2 matches at 10 bases. The length of the CDR3 is 14 residues. Germline V gives CDR1 ENHRY, CDR2 SYGVKD. V gave up 11 bases and J gave up 7 bases; unmatched junction bases: 14. The CDR3 nucleotides are TGTGCCCCCAATGGTCTAGCGGGAGTAAGTGAGCAGTACTTC. It yields the protein CAPNGLAGVSEQYF.

The rearrangement joins TRBV20-1 to TRBJ2-1; 8 bases fit TRBD2. The CDR3 length is 16 residues. Germline V gene lookup returns CDR1 DFQATT and CDR2 SNEGSKA (reference sequence). Germline trimming cut 0 bases from V and 0 bases from J; bases unmatched to any gene: 4. CDR3 loop: CSAREGSGSSYNEQFF. In DNA form, the CDR3 reads TGCAGTGCTAGAGAGGGAAGCGGGAGCTCCTACAATGAGCAGTTCTTC.

Details on this clonotype: A much larger clone differs by one base, so this may be a read error. J is TRBJ1-2 and V is TRBV28; D not resolved. The CDR3 totals 15 residues. CDR1 MDHEN and CDR2 SYDVKM come from the germline V gene. The CDR3 region has the DNA TGTGCCAGCAGCCTTCCCGTCCTAGCTAACTGTGGCTACACCTTC. Translated, it gives CASSLPVLANCGYTF.